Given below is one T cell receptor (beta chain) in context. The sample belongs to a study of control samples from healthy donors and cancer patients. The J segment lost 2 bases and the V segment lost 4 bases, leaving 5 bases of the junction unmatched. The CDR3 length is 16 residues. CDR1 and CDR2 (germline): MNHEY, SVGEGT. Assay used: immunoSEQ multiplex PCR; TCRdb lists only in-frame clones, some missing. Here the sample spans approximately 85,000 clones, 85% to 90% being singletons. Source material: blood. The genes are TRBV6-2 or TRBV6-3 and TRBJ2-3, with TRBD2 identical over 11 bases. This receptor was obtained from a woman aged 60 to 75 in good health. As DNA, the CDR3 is TGTGCCAGCAGTTCTAGACTAGCGGGGCACACAGATACGCAGTATTTT. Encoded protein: CASSSRLAGHTDTQYF.